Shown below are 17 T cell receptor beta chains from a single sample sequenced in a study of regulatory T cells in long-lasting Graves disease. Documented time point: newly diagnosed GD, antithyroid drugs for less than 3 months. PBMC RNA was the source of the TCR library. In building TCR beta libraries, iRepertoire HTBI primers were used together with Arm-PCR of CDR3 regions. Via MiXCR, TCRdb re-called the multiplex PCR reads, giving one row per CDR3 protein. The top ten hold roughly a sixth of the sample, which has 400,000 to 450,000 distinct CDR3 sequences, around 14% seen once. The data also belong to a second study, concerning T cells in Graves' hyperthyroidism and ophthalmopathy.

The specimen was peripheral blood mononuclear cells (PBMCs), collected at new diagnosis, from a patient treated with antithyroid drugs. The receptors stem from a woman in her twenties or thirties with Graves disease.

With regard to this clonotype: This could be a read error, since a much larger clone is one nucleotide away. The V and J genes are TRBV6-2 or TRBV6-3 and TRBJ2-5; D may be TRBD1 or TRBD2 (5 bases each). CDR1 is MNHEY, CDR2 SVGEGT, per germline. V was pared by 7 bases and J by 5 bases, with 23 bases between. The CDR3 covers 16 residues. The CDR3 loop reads CASTTKGAAWGETQYF. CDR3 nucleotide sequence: TGTGCCAGCACCACTAAGGGTGCGGCCTGGGGGGAGACCCAGTACTTC.

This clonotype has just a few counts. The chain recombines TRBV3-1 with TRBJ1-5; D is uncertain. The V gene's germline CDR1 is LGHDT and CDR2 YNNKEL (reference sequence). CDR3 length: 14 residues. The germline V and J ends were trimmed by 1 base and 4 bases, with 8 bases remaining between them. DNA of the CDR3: TGTGCCAGCAGCCAAGTACCGGTAAATCAGCCCCAGCATTTT. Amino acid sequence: CASSQVPVNQPQHF.

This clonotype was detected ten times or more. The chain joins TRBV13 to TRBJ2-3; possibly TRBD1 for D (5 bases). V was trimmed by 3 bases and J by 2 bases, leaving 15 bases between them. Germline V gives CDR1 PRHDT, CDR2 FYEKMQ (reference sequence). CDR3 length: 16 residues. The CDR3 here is CASSFFQGPSTDTQYF. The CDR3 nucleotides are TGTGCCAGCAGCTTTTTCCAGGGCCCATCCACAGATACGCAGTATTTT.

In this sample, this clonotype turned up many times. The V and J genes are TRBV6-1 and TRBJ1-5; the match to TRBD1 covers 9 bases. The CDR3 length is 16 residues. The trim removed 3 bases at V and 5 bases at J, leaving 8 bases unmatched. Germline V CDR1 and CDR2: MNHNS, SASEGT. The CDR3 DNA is TGTGCCAGCAGTGAGCACGGGACAGGGATCGATCAGCCCCAGCATTTT. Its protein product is CASSEHGTGIDQPQHF.

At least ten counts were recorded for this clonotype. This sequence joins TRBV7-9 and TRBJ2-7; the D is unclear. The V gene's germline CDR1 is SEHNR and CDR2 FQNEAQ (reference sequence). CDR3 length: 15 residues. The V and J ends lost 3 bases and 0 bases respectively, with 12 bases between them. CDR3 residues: CASSFPDRGSYEQYF. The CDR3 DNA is TGTGCCAGCAGCTTTCCGGACCGCGGCTCCTACGAGCAGTACTTC.

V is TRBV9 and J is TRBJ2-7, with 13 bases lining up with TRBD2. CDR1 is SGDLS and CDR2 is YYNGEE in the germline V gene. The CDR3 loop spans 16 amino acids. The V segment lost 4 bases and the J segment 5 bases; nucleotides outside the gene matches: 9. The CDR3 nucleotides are TGTGCCAGCAGCCCCCGACTAGCGGGAGGAGCCGACGAGCAGTACTTC. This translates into CASSPRLAGGADEQYF.

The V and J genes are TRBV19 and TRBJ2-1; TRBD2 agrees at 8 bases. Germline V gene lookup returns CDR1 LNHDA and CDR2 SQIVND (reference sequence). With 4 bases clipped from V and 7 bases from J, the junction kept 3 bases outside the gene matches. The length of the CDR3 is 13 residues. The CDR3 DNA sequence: TGTGCCAGTAGTAGCGGGAGGAGGAATGAGCAGTTCTTC. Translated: CASSSGRRNEQFF.

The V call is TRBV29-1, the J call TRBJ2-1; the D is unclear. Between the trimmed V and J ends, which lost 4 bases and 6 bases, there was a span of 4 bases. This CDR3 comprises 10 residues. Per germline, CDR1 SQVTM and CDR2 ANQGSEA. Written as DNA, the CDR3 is TGCAGCGTTGGCCTCAATGAGCAGTTCTTC. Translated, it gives CSVGLNEQFF.

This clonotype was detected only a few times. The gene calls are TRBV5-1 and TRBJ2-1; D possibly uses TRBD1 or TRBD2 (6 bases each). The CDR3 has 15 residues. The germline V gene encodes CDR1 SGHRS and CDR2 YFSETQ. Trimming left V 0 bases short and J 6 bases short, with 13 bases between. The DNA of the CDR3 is TGCGCCAGCAGCTTGGGGGACTCAGGGGCCAATGAGCAGTTCTTC. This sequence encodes CASSLGDSGANEQFF.

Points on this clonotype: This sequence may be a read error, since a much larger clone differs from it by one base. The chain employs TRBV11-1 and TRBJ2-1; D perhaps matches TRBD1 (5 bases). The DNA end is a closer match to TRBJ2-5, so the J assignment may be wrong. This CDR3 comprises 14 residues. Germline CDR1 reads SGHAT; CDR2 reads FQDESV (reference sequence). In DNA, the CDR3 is TGTGCCAGCAGTAGACCAAGGGGCCATGAGACCCAGTACTTC. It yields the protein CASSRPRGHETQYF.

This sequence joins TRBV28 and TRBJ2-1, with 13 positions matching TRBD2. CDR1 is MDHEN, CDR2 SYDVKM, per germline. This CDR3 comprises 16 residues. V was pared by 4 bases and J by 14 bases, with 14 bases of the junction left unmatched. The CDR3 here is CASSSIPGTSGKSEFF. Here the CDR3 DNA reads TGTGCCAGCAGTTCAATCCCCGGGACTAGCGGGAAGTCCGAGTTCTTC.

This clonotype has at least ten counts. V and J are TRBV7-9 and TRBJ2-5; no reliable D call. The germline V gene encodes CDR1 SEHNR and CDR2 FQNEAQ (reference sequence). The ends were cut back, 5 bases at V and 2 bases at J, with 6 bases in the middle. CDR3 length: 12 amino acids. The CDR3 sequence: CASSPKQETQYF. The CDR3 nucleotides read TGTGCCAGCAGCCCGAAACAAGAGACCCAGTACTTC. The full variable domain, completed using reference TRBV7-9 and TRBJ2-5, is DTGVSQNPRHKITKRGQNVTFRCDPISEHNRLYWYRQTLGQGPEFLTYFQNEAQLEKSRLLSDRFSAERPKGSFSTLEIQRTEQGDSAMYLCASSPKQETQYFGPGTRLLVL.

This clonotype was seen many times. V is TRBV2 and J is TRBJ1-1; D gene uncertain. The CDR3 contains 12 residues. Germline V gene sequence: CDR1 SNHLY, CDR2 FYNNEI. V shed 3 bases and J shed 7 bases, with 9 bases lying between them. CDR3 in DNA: TGTGCCAGCAGTGAGGGGTTTGGTGAAGCTTTCTTT. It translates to CASSEGFGEAFF.

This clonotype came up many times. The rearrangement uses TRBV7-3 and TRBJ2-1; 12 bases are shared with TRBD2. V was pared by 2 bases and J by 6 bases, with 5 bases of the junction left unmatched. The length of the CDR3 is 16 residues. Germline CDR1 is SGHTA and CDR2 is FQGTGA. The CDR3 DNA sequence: TGTGCCAGCAGCTTATCTAGCGGGAGGGCCTTCAATGAGCAGTTCTTC. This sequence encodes CASSLSSGRAFNEQFF. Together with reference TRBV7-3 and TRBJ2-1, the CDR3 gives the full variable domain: GAGVSQTPSNKVTEKGKYVELRCDPISGHTALYWYRQSLGQGPEFLIYFQGTGAADDSGLPNDRFFAVRPEGSVSTLKIQRTERGDSAVYLCASSLSSGRAFNEQFFGPGTRLTVL.

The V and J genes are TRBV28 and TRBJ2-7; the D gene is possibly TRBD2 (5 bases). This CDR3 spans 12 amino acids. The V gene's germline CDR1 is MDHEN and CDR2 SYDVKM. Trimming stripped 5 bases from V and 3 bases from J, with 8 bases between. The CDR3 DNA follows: TGTGCCAGCAGTCCGGACTTCTACGAGCAGTACTTC. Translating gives CASSPDFYEQYF.

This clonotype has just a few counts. The CDR3 region is CSVLWGQGDFPGQKLFF. The CDR3 bases are TGCAGCGTTCTTTGGGGGCAGGGCGACTTCCCCGGTCAAAAACTGTTTTTT. V gene TRBV29-1 combines with J gene TRBJ1-4, with D tentatively TRBD1 (6 bases). Germline V gene data show CDR1 as SQVTM and CDR2 as ANQGSEA. The CDR3 contains 17 residues. Trimming removed 5 bases at V and 9 bases at J, with 28 bases between.

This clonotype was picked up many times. CDR3 coding DNA: TGTGCCAGTTCGACAGGGAGAACCTACGAGCAGTACTTC. Residues: CASSTGRTYEQYF. The V and J genes are TRBV6-1 and TRBJ2-7; 7 positions match TRBD1. The length of the CDR3 is 13 residues. J was trimmed by 2 bases and V by 9 bases; bases with no gene match: 7. Germline V gene sequence: CDR1 MNHNS, CDR2 SASEGT.